These 20 T cell receptor beta chains originate from one sample sequenced in a study of blood T cell repertoires in COVID-19. The table came from immunoSEQ multiplex PCR; TCRdb's copy has only in-frame clones and leaves some out. The sample holds 200,000 to 250,000 clones, about nine tenths seen once. Sequences were obtained from peripheral blood. The origin of the receptors is a man aged 25 to 40 with COVID-19, enrolled during active disease.

This chain links TRBV18 with TRBJ1-1; perhaps TRBD1 as D (5 bases). CDR3 size: 13 residues. The V end was cut by 4 bases, the J end by 2 bases, with 8 bases between. Germline V lookup: CDR1 KGHSH, CDR2 LQKENI. The CDR3 coding sequence is TGTGCCAGCTCACGGGGGGTTAACACTGAAGCTTTCTTT. Translation gives CASSRGVNTEAFF.

The chain joins TRBV18 to TRBJ1-6, with 7 positions matching TRBD1. Losses at the gene ends were 3 bases for V and 8 bases for J; bases not matched to a gene: 7. CDR1 and CDR2 (germline): KGHSH, LQKENI. This CDR3 comprises 15 residues. The CDR3 bases are TGTGCCAGCTCACCGTTAGGACAGGCCTATTCACCCCTCCACTTT. Its protein is CASSPLGQAYSPLHF.

The rearrangement links TRBV5-6 to TRBJ1-1, with TRBD1 matching over 7 bases. Per the germline V gene, CDR1 is SGHDT and CDR2 is YYEEEE. The CDR3 runs to 14 residues. The V gene end was trimmed by 1 base and the J gene end by 1 base; junction bases not matched to a gene: 1. CDR3 bases: TGTGCCAGCAGCTTGACAGGGGAGAACACTGAAGCTTTCTTT. This sequence encodes CASSLTGENTEAFF.

This sequence joins TRBV28 and TRBJ1-5; the D is unclear. Trimming stripped 2 bases from V and 4 bases from J, with 9 bases between. The CDR3 contains 14 residues. CDR1 and CDR2 (germline): MDHEN, SYDVKM. DNA for the CDR3: TGTGCCAGCAGTTTAAGCGGGTTAAATCAGCCCCAGCATTTT. Translated, it gives CASSLSGLNQPQHF.

The J gene is TRBJ1-5, the V gene TRBV7-6; 9 bases map to TRBD1. V gave up 4 bases and J gave up 6 bases; unmatched junction bases: 13. There are 17 residues in the CDR3. From germline, CDR1 is SGHVS and CDR2 FNYEAQ. CDR3 region: CASSSLPGQGMGQPQHF. In DNA, the CDR3 is TGTGCCAGCAGCTCCCTTCCTGGACAGGGGATGGGTCAGCCCCAGCATTTT.

This chain uses TRBV3-1 (or the pseudogene TRBV3-2) with TRBJ1-6; no definite D call. The germline gives CDR1 LGHDT, CDR2 YNNKEL (reference sequence). The CDR3 runs to 17 residues. V lost 0 bases and J lost 0, with 9 bases in between. The CDR3 region is CASSQDWLSSYNSPLHF. CDR3 bases: TGTGCCAGCAGCCAAGATTGGTTGAGCTCCTATAATTCACCCCTCCACTTT.

The genes are TRBV6-1 and TRBJ1-3; TRBD1 matches 7 bases. Germline V gene data show CDR1 as MNHNS and CDR2 as SASEGT. The CDR3 extends over 15 amino acids. With V trimmed by 5 bases and J by 2 bases, 6 bases remained unmatched. In DNA form, the CDR3 reads TGTGCCAGCAGTTTCAACAGGGGAGCTGGAAACACCATATATTTT. The encoded protein is CASSFNRGAGNTIYF.

This chain joins TRBV2 and TRBJ1-4, with 7 bases lining up with TRBD1. Germline V gene lookup returns CDR1 SNHLY and CDR2 FYNNEI. V lost 6 bases to trimming and J lost 5 bases; unmatched junction nucleotides: 6. This CDR3 comprises 14 residues. The CDR3 sequence is CASRFDRANEKLFF. CDR3 nucleotide sequence: TGTGCCAGCAGATTCGACAGGGCGAATGAAAAACTGTTTTTT.

This chain connects TRBV18 to TRBJ2-1, with 11 bases aligning to TRBD2. From germline, CDR1 is KGHSH and CDR2 LQKENI. V was clipped by 1 base and J by 0 bases; unmatched bases: 8. The CDR3 consists of 19 residues. The CDR3 reads CASSPQLAGGSSSYNEQFF. The CDR3 region has the DNA TGTGCCAGCTCACCACAGCTAGCGGGAGGATCAAGCTCCTACAATGAGCAGTTCTTC.

The rearrangement links TRBV14 to TRBJ2-7; D unclear. The CDR3 contains 13 residues. V shed 2 bases and J shed 0 bases, with 5 bases lying between them. Germline V gives CDR1 SGHDN, CDR2 FVKESK. The CDR3 region is CASSQYSSYEQYF. The CDR3 nucleotides are TGTGCCAGCAGCCAATACTCCTCCTACGAGCAGTACTTC.

This chain connects TRBV19 to TRBJ1-2, with TRBD1 matching over 8 bases. This CDR3 has 14 residues. CDR1 and CDR2 from the germline V gene are LNHDA and SQIVND (reference sequence). V shed 5 bases, J shed 1 base, and the junction held 3 bases outside the gene matches. CDR3 in amino acids: CASSPQGGNYGYTF. CDR3 bases: TGTGCCAGTAGTCCACAGGGGGGTAACTATGGCTACACCTTC.

This chain connects TRBV5-8 to TRBJ2-1; 13 positions agree with TRBD2. Germline-derived CDR1 and CDR2 are SGHTS and YDEGEE. The CDR3 consists of 17 residues. V lost 7 bases and J lost 4; bases outside the gene matches: 11. The CDR3: CASPGTSGIRSYNEQFF. The CDR3 coding sequence is TGTGCCAGCCCTGGGACTAGCGGGATACGGTCTTACAATGAGCAGTTCTTC.

This sequence joins TRBV7-9 and TRBJ2-1; D is uncertain. Germline V gene lookup returns CDR1 SEHNR and CDR2 FQNEAQ (reference sequence). Trimming cost V 2 bases and J 0 bases, with 11 bases left between them. CDR3 length: 16 residues. The CDR3 region is CASSLSPPSSYNEQFF. The DNA for the CDR3 is TGTGCCAGCAGCTTAAGTCCCCCCAGCTCCTACAATGAGCAGTTCTTC.

In regard to this clone: The identical CDR3 is also encoded by other nucleotide sequences in the sample. The chain uses TRBV28 and TRBJ2-7; D not resolved. V lost 3 bases to trimming and J lost 0 bases, with 12 bases between them. The germline CDR1 and CDR2 sequences are MDHEN and SYDVKM. CDR3 length: 15 amino acids. The chain's CDR3 is CASSFPAGSSYEQYF. The DNA for the CDR3 is TGTGCCAGCAGTTTCCCGGCCGGGTCCTCCTACGAGCAGTACTTC.

This clone was counted a single time. V and J are TRBV6-5 and TRBJ1-6; D uncertain. The germline gives CDR1 MNHEY, CDR2 SVGAGI. Deletions cut 6 bases from V and 0 bases from J, with 9 bases between. The CDR3 spans 15 residues. The chain's CDR3 is CASRVGSSYNSPLHF. In nucleotides, the CDR3 is TGTGCCAGCAGGGTAGGGAGCTCCTATAATTCACCCCTCCACTTT.

The chain has TRBV14 and TRBJ2-1; tentatively, D is TRBD2 (6 bases). V was shortened by 0 bases and J by 2 bases, with 17 bases between the two germline ends. Germline CDR1 reads SGHDN; CDR2 reads FVKESK. CDR3 length equals 18 residues. CDR3 bases: TGTGCCAGCAGCCAAGATGGCTTCTGGGGGGACCCCTACAATGAGCAGTTCTTC. As protein: CASSQDGFWGDPYNEQFF.

The chain links TRBV5-1 to TRBJ2-3; D perhaps matches TRBD2 (5 bases). Trimming took off 1 base at V and 0 bases at J, with 9 bases between the two ends. This CDR3 comprises 15 residues. In germline, CDR1 is SGHRS, CDR2 YFSETQ. The CDR3 nucleotides read TGCGCCAGCAGCTTGCCTTCGGGGAGCACAGATACGCAGTATTTT. It specifies CASSLPSGSTDTQYF.

V usage is TRBV6-5 and J usage is TRBJ2-7; TRBD2 aligns across 9 bases. With V trimmed by 2 bases and J by 2 bases, 4 bases remained unmatched. This CDR3 region has 15 residues. The germline V gene encodes CDR1 MNHEY and CDR2 SVGAGI. The CDR3 reads CASSYAPSGTYEQYF. DNA for the CDR3: TGTGCCAGCAGTTACGCGCCTAGCGGGACCTACGAGCAGTACTTC.

This chain uses TRBV7-9 with TRBJ1-2; 7 bases are a match to TRBD1. Germline V CDR1 and CDR2: SEHNR, FQNEAQ (reference sequence). With V trimmed by 4 bases and J by 4 bases, 9 bases remained unmatched. The CDR3 sequence is 15 residues long. The CDR3 nucleotides read TGTGCCAGCAGCTCTATAGAAGGGGGCATCTATGGCTACACCTTC. Amino acid sequence: CASSSIEGGIYGYTF.

This chain uses TRBV7-2 with TRBJ2-5; 11 nucleotides match TRBD1. CDR1 and CDR2 from the germline V gene are SGHTA and FQGNSA. V lost 5 bases, J lost 7 bases, and 3 bases stayed unmatched. There are 13 residues in the CDR3. The chain's CDR3 is CASSPGQGGTQYF. CDR3 DNA: TGTGCCAGCAGCCCGGGACAGGGGGGGACCCAGTACTTC.